This TCR beta chain stems from a study of cytomegalovirus exposure and HLA in healthy donors. Study-wide results and caveats: Cytomegalovirus-associated status was assigned to some 180 TCR beta chains. Three CMV-associated chains were confirmed in vitro to be specific for CMV antigens. In the approximately 120 validation repertoires, a later analysis found that first-cohort TCR clusters tended to co-occur.

Assay used: immunoSEQ multiplex PCR; TCRdb lists only in-frame clones, some missing. This sample has approximately 54,000 clones, with around nine tenths found just once. Note on this clone: Its antigen remains unknown.

Germline CDR1 and CDR2: LNHDA and SQIVND (reference sequence). The CDR3 has 14 amino acids. With 7 bases removed from V and 5 bases from J, the gap between germline ends came to 15 bases. V gene TRBV19 combines with J gene TRBJ1-3; D is possibly TRBD1 (5 bases). The receptor comes from a woman between 18 and 29 years old in good health and CMV-seropositive. Material: PBMCs. CDR3 coding DNA: TGTGCCAGTACCCCCTCCCAGGGAAGAAACACCATATATTTT. Translating it yields CASTPSQGRNTIYF.